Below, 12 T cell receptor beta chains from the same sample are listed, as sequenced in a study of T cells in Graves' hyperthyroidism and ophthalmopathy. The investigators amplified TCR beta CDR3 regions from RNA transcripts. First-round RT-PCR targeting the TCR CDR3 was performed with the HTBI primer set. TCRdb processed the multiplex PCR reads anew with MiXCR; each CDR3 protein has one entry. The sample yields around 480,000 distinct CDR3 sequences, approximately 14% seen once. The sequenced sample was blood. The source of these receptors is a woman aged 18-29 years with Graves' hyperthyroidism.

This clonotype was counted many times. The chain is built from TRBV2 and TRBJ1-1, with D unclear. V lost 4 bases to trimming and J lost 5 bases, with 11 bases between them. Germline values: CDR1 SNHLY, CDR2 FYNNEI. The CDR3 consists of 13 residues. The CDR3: CASSVTVATEAFF. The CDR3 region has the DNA TGTGCCAGCAGTGTAACAGTAGCGACTGAAGCTTTCTTT.

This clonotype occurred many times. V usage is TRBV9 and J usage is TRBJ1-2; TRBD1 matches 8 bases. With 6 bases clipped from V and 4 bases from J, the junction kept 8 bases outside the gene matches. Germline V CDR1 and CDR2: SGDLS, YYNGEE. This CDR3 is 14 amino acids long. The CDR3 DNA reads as TGTGCCAGCACCATGCAGGGGGCGGCCTATGGCTACACCTTC. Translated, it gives CASTMQGAAYGYTF.

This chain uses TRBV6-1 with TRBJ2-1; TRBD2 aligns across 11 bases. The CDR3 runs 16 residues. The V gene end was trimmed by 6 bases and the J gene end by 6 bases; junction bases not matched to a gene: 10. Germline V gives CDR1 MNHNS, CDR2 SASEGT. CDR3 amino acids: CASSSSWTSGFNEQFF. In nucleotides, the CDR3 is TGTGCCAGCAGCTCATCATGGACTAGCGGGTTCAATGAGCAGTTCTTC.

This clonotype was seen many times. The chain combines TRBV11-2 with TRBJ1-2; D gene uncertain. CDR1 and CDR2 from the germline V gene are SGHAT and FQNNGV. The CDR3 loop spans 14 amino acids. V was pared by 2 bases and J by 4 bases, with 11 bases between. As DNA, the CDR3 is TGTGCCAGCAGCTTATGGGCTGAACCCTATGGCTACACCTTC. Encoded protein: CASSLWAEPYGYTF.

CDR3 coding DNA: TGCAGTGCTAGGGCGGGGGGGTTGGCCAAAAACATTCAGTACTTC. Its protein product is CSARAGGLAKNIQYF. The J gene is TRBJ2-4, the V gene TRBV20-1; 9 bases are shared with TRBD2. Per the germline V gene, CDR1 is DFQATT and CDR2 is SNEGSKA (reference sequence). Trimming took 3 bases from V and 1 from J; bases not matched to a gene: 4. The CDR3 sequence is 15 residues long.

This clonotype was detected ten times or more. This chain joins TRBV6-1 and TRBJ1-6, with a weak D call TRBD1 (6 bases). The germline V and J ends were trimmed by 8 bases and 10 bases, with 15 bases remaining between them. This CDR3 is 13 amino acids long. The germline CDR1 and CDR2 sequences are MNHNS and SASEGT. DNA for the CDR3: TGTGCCAGCGTGGAGGGGGTTAGGTCACCCCTCCACTTT. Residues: CASVEGVRSPLHF.

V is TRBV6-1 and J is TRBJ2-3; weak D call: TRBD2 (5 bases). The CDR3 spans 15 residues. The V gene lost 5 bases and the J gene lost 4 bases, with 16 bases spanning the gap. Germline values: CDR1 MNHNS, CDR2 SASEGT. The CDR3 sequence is CASSYASSLPDTQYF. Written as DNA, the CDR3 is TGTGCCAGCAGTTACGCTAGCTCCCTGCCAGATACGCAGTATTTT.

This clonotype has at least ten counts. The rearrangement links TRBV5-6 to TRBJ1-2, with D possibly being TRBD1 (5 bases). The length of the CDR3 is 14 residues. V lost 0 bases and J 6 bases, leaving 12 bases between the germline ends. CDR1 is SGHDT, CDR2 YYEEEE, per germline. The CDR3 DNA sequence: TGTGCCAGCAGCTTGGGGGGCGTAAGGAATGGCTACACCTTC. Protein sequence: CASSLGGVRNGYTF.

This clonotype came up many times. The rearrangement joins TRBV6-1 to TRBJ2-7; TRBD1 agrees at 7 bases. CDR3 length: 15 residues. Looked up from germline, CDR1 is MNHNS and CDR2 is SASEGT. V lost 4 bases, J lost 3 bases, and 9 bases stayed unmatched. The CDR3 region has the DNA TGTGCCAGCAGTGCCGGGACAGTCAACAACTACGAGCAGTACGTC. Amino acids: CASSAGTVNNYEQYV.

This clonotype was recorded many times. The CDR3 here is CAWSAGPLEQPQHF. CDR3 sequence (DNA): TGTGCCTGGAGTGCCGGGCCTTTAGAGCAGCCCCAGCATTTT. This chain connects TRBV30 to TRBJ1-5; no firm D call. This CDR3 is 14 amino acids long. Germline CDR1 GTSNPN, CDR2 SVGIG (reference sequence). The V gene lost 1 base and the J gene lost 7 bases, with 14 bases spanning the gap.

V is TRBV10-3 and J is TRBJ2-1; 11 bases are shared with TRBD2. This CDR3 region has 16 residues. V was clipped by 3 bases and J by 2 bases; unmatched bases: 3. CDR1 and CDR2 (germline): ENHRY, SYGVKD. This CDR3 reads CAISDGTSGTYNEQFF. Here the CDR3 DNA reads TGTGCCATCAGTGATGGGACTAGCGGTACCTACAATGAGCAGTTCTTC.

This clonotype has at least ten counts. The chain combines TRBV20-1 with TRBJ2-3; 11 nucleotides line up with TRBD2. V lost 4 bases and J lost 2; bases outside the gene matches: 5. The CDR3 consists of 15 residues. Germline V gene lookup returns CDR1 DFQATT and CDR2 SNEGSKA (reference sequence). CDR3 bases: TGCAGTGCTACTTTTAGCGGGAGGGCCACAGATACGCAGTATTTT. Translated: CSATFSGRATDTQYF.